Listed here are 22 T cell receptor beta chains from one sample, sequenced in a study of cytomegalovirus exposure and HLA in healthy donors. 13 Jbeta primers and 60 Vbeta primers were used for the PCR. Repertoires were generated with immunoSEQ multiplex PCR, while TCRdb's copy carries only in-frame clones and drops some. Recorded for this sample: over 120,000 clones. Sequencing input: PBMCs. Every receptor here comes from a male donor in good health and CMV-seronegative.

The chain has TRBV30 and TRBJ2-4; D call uncertain. The CDR3 spans 12 residues. CDR1 GTSNPN and CDR2 SVGIG come from the germline V gene (reference sequence). Trimming cost V 8 bases and J 0 bases, with 8 bases left between them. The CDR3 DNA reads TGTGCCCGTGAACTAGCCAAAAACATTCAGTACTTC. This gives the protein CARELAKNIQYF.

The V and J genes are TRBV4-2 and TRBJ2-4, with 13 bases that match TRBD2. The germline gives CDR1 LGHNA, CDR2 YNFKEQ. The CDR3 contains 18 residues. Unmatched junction bases numbered 8, after V lost 0 bases and J lost 6 bases. The CDR3 here is CASSQDPGLAGALNIQYF. The CDR3 region has the DNA TGTGCCAGCAGCCAAGATCCCGGACTAGCGGGGGCCCTAAACATTCAGTACTTC.

The chain links TRBV19 to TRBJ2-1, with a weak D call TRBD1 (6 bases). V was clipped by 7 bases and J by 7 bases, with 14 bases between them. The CDR3 sequence is 13 residues long. The germline gives CDR1 LNHDA, CDR2 SQIVND (reference sequence). The DNA for the CDR3 is TGTGCCAGTACTATGAGGGGGTCAAATGAGCAGTTCTTC. Amino acids: CASTMRGSNEQFF.

V is TRBV29-1 and J is TRBJ2-1, with 9 bases aligning to TRBD1. CDR1 SQVTM and CDR2 ANQGSEA come from the germline V gene. The CDR3 consists of 15 residues. J gave up 15 bases and V 0 bases, and 15 bases lay outside the gene matches. CDR3 sequence (DNA): TGCAGCGTTGAAGATCCCTTAGACAGGGGGTGGTTTCCGTTCTTC. Encoded protein: CSVEDPLDRGWFPFF.

The chain has TRBV11-2 and TRBJ1-1, with 7 bases identical to TRBD1. V dropped 7 bases and J dropped 3; count of bases not matched to a gene: 14. This CDR3 is 16 amino acids long. Looked up from germline, CDR1 is SGHAT and CDR2 is FQNNGV. The CDR3 here is CASNLNRGKRDTEAFF. CDR3 DNA: TGTGCCAGCAACCTAAACAGGGGCAAAAGGGACACTGAAGCTTTCTTT.

The chain joins TRBV7-9 to TRBJ1-5; 7 bases line up with TRBD1. Germline values: CDR1 SEHNR, CDR2 FQNEAQ (reference sequence). The V gene end was trimmed by 5 bases and the J gene end by 7 bases; junction bases not matched to a gene: 5. This CDR3 is built from 13 residues. The CDR3 protein is CASSTTGDQPQHF. The CDR3 bases are TGTGCCAGCAGCACCACAGGGGACCAGCCCCAGCATTTT.

The V and J genes are TRBV18 and TRBJ1-1; perhaps TRBD1 as D (6 bases). CDR1 is KGHSH, CDR2 LQKENI, per germline. V shed 5 bases and J shed 3 bases, with 16 bases lying between them. The CDR3 runs to 15 residues. The CDR3 DNA reads TGTGCCAGCTCAAGAACACAGGGCCGGGACACTGAAGCTTTCTTT. Translating it yields CASSRTQGRDTEAFF. The entire variable domain, with the rest obtained from reference TRBV18 and TRBJ1-1, is as follows: NAGVMQNPRHLVRRRGQEARLRCSPMKGHSHVYWYRQLPEEGLKFMVYLQKENIIDESGMPKERFSAEFPKEGPSILRIQQVVRGDSAAYFCASSRTQGRDTEAFFGQGTRLTVV.

V gene TRBV27 combines with J gene TRBJ1-6, with D possibly being TRBD1 (6 bases). There are 16 residues in the CDR3. Germline lookup yields CDR1 MNHEY and CDR2 SMNVEV (reference sequence). V was cut by 7 bases and J by 4 bases, with 17 bases left in between. CDR3 region: CASNMPGQSYNSPLHF. The CDR3 DNA follows: TGTGCCAGCAACATGCCAGGACAGTCTTATAATTCACCCCTCCACTTT.

This chain joins TRBV5-1 and TRBJ1-1; 8 positions agree with TRBD1. Germline V gene sequence: CDR1 SGHRS, CDR2 YFSETQ. The CDR3 contains 15 residues. The trim removed 3 bases at V and 4 bases at J, leaving 8 bases unmatched. The CDR3 spells CASSSRGQGRTEAFF. The CDR3 DNA sequence: TGCGCCAGCAGCTCCAGGGGGCAAGGGCGCACTGAAGCTTTCTTT.

The V gene is TRBV5-1, the J gene TRBJ2-7, with D perhaps TRBD2 (6 bases). V dropped 3 bases and J dropped 3 bases, with 10 bases sitting between them. CDR1 is SGHRS, CDR2 YFSETQ, per germline. The CDR3 has 13 amino acids. The CDR3 DNA sequence: TGCGCCAGCAGCTCCGGGAGTTTCTACGAGCAGTACTTC. It translates to CASSSGSFYEQYF.

Turning to this clone: The sample has other DNA sequences that encode this CDR3 too. This chain links TRBV30 with TRBJ2-3; 9 nucleotides align to TRBD1. V lost 5 bases to trimming and J lost 1 base; unmatched junction nucleotides: 7. Germline V gene data show CDR1 as GTSNPN and CDR2 as SVGIG (reference sequence). The CDR3 covers 15 residues. The chain's CDR3 is CAWSTGGAGTDTQYF. CDR3 DNA sequence: TGTGCCTGGTCTACAGGGGGCGCAGGCACAGATACGCAGTATTTT.

This chain connects TRBV28 to TRBJ1-1, with 8 bases identical to TRBD1. With V trimmed by 7 bases and J by 5 bases, 9 bases remained unmatched. Germline CDR1 MDHEN, CDR2 SYDVKM. CDR3 size: 14 residues. The CDR3 DNA follows: TGTGCCAGCATAGGACAGGGCCGAAGGACTGAAGCTTTCTTT. This translates into CASIGQGRRTEAFF. The whole variable domain, remainder taken from reference TRBV28 and TRBJ1-1, is DVKVTQSSRYLVKRTGEKVFLECVQDMDHENMFWYRQDPGLGLRLIYFSYDVKMKEKGDIPEGYSVSREKKERFSLILESASTNQTSMYLCASIGQGRRTEAFFGQGTRLTVV.

The chain couples TRBV6-5 to TRBJ1-5; 7 nucleotides match TRBD1. V shed 6 bases and J 1 base; nucleotides not matched to a gene: 3. Germline V CDR1 and CDR2: MNHEY, SVGAGI. CDR3 length: 14 residues. CDR3 sequence reads: CASRGQLSNQPQHF. The CDR3 nucleotides are TGTGCCAGCAGGGGACAGTTGAGCAATCAGCCCCAGCATTTT.

The chain links TRBV19 to TRBJ2-1, with 9 bases that match TRBD2. In germline, CDR1 is LNHDA, CDR2 SQIVND (reference sequence). The CDR3 extends over 13 amino acids. Trimming removed 10 bases from V and 4 bases from J; junction bases left unmatched: 5. As DNA, the CDR3 is TGTGCCACCAGACTAGCGGCATACAATGAGCAGTTCTTC. It yields the protein CATRLAAYNEQFF.

The chain joins TRBV6-1 to TRBJ1-1, with TRBD1 as a possible D gene (5 bases). Germline CDR1 is MNHNS and CDR2 is SASEGT. The CDR3 runs 12 residues. V shed 4 bases and J shed 11 bases, with 14 bases lying between them. In DNA, the CDR3 is TGTGCCAGCAGTGCTTCGACAGATCGGGCTTTCTTT. Translation: CASSASTDRAFF.

The V gene is TRBV10-1, the J gene TRBJ2-7; no clear D gene. Germline assignment: CDR1 WNHNN and CDR2 SYGVQD (reference sequence). The CDR3 is 15 residues long. Trimming stripped 4 bases from V and 2 bases from J, with 15 bases between. Written as DNA, the CDR3 is TGCGCCAGCAGTGCAAGCGCGAACGGCGCCTACGAGCAGTACTTC. Its translation is CASSASANGAYEQYF.

The chain couples TRBV19 to TRBJ1-3; D is possibly TRBD1 (6 bases). The germline V gene encodes CDR1 LNHDA and CDR2 SQIVND (reference sequence). CDR3 size: 15 residues. Trimming took 3 bases from V and 4 from J, leaving 13 bases between them. For the CDR3, the DNA is TGTGCCAGTAGTATTCTCGCAGGGGTCGGAAACACCATATATTTT. Encoded protein: CASSILAGVGNTIYF.

The chain recombines TRBV30 with TRBJ2-3; TRBD2 might be the D (5 bases). Germline CDR1 and CDR2: GTSNPN and SVGIG (reference sequence). There are 12 residues in the CDR3. Deletions cut 5 bases from V and 0 bases from J, with 6 bases between. The CDR3 nucleotides are TGTGCCTGGGGGGAGAGCACAGATACGCAGTATTTT. Translated: CAWGESTDTQYF. The full variable domain, its missing parts supplied by reference TRBV30 and TRBJ2-3, is SQTIHQWPATLVQPVGSPLSLECTVEGTSNPNLYWYRQAAGRGLQLLFYSVGIGQISSEVPQNLSASRPQDRQFILSSKKLLLSDSGFYLCAWGESTDTQYFGPGTRLTVL.

This chain connects TRBV2 to TRBJ2-7; 8 positions agree with TRBD2. V trimming: 8 bases; J trimming: 0 bases; junction bases outside the gene matches: 9. Looked up from germline, CDR1 is SNHLY and CDR2 is FYNNEI. CDR3 length equals 15 residues. In nucleotides, the CDR3 is TGTGCCAGCCGGGAGGGGACCAAAAGCTCCTACGAGCAGTACTTC. This translates into CASREGTKSSYEQYF.

The rearrangement joins TRBV19 to TRBJ2-7, with a possible D match to TRBD2 (6 bases). The V end was cut by 2 bases, the J end by 5 bases, with 19 bases between. Germline assignment: CDR1 LNHDA and CDR2 SQIVND (reference sequence). The CDR3 has 16 residues. The chain's CDR3 is CASSIIPGATLHEQYF. DNA for the CDR3: TGTGCCAGTAGTATAATTCCGGGAGCCACCCTCCACGAGCAGTACTTC.

The V gene is TRBV6-6, the J gene TRBJ1-6, with 7 bases aligning to TRBD1. Germline lookup yields CDR1 MNHNY and CDR2 SVGAGI (reference sequence). The CDR3 contains 14 residues. The V and J ends lost 4 bases and 7 bases, in that order; junction bases with no gene match: 4. This CDR3 reads CASSWTGSNSPLHF. The CDR3, as DNA: TGTGCCAGCAGTTGGACAGGATCGAATTCACCCCTCCACTTT.

The chain employs TRBV29-1 and TRBJ2-5; no reliable D call. With the DNA end fitting TRBJ2-7 better, the J assignment may be wrong. From germline, CDR1 is SQVTM and CDR2 ANQGSEA. The CDR3 has 12 residues. CDR3 loop: CSVEGWGYEQYF. The DNA for the CDR3 is TGCAGCGTTGAAGGGTGGGGCTACGAGCAGTACTTC.